A selection of T cell receptor beta chains follows, all from one sample in a study of T cell responses to AZD1222 COVID-19 vaccine. The table came from immunoSEQ multiplex PCR; TCRdb's copy has only in-frame clones and leaves some out. The table lists approximately 150,000 clones, about 92% of them singletons. This specimen was peripheral blood, taken 28 days after the second AZD1222 dose. Source of these receptors: an adult who received the AZD1222 COVID-19 vaccine. The CDR3 runs from the conserved cysteine through the conserved F or W. The D gene is left open where the match is weak. Only part of the rows carry a size: once, few, many, or a class if the clone is expanded.

- TRBJ2-2 - TRBV4-2 TGTGCCAGCAGTCTAGACAGGACCGGGGAGCTGTTTTTT CASSLDRTGELFF
- TRBJ1-5 - TRBV6-5 TGTGCCAGCAGTTACTCGAACCGGGGAGCCTGGGCCCAGCATTTT CASSYSNRGAWAQHF
- TRBJ1-2 TRBD1 TRBV7-2 TGTGCCAGCAGCCCTTACCGACAGGGGGGTAACTATGGCTACACCTTC CASSPYRQGGNYGYTF
- TRBJ2-1 TRBD2 TRBV29-1 TGCAGCGCCGAACCCTTACTAGCGGGAGCCAATGAGCAGTTCTTC CSAEPLLAGANEQFF
few TRBJ1-1 TRBD1 TRBV7-8 TGTGCCAGCAGCTTAGGTGGGACAGGGGAGGTTTCTGAAGCTTTCTTT CASSLGGTGEVSEAFF
- TRBJ1-4 - TRBV28 TGTGCCAGCAGTTATGAGGGTACGGACAAACTGTTTTTT CASSYEGTDKLFF
- TRBJ2-7 - TRBV19 TGTGCCAGTAGTAGGGGACGGCTGTTCTCCTACGAGCAGTACTTC CASSRGRLFSYEQYF
- TRBJ1-2 - TRBV6-2/TRBV6-3 TGTGCCAGCAGTTACTCTACGGTCAACTATGGCTACACCTTC CASSYSTVNYGYTF
few TRBJ2-7 - TRBV30 TGTGCCTGGAGTGGGGTCTACGAGCAGTACTTC CAWSGVYEQYF
- TRBJ1-2 TRBD1 TRBV5-1 TGCGCCAGCAGCTTGGTGGGACAGAACCATGGCTACACCTTC CASSLVGQNHGYTF
- TRBJ1-1 - TRBV5-1 TGCGCCAGTGGCACAGGTGGCAAGAACACTGAAGCTTTCTTT CASGTGGKNTEAFF
- TRBJ2-2 TRBD2 TRBV6-2/TRBV6-3 TGTGCCAGCAGTTACTCGATCCAGCGGGAGCGGACCGGGGAGCTGTTTTTT CASSYSIQRERTGELFF
few TRBJ1-1 - TRBV6-5 TGTGCCAGCAGTTACAGCTCTGAAGCTTTCTTT CASSYSSEAFF
- TRBJ2-7 - TRBV2 TGTGCCAGCTTGTTCCAGCCCTACGAGCAGTACTTC CASLFQPYEQYF
once TRBJ1-1 - TRBV3-1/TRBV3-2 TGTGCCAGCAGCACATTAAACGGTGGGGCTTTCTTT CASSTLNGGAFF
once TRBJ1-2 - TRBV2 TGTGCCAGCAGCGCCACTCGACAGGCGAACTATGGCTACACCTTC CASSATRQANYGYTF
- TRBJ2-3 - TRBV28 TGTGCCAGCAGTTTATGGCAAGTGGTGGTGGGGACAGATACGCAGTATTTT CASSLWQVVVGTDTQYF
- TRBJ2-1 TRBD2 TRBV19 TGTGCCAGTAGTACCTTAGCGGGAGCTGAGCAGTTCTTC CASSTLAGAEQFF
- TRBJ1-5 - TRBV24-1 TGTGCCACCAGTGATACACAGGGAGCCGTCTATCAGCCCCAGCATTTT CATSDTQGAVYQPQHF
- TRBJ2-1 TRBD2 TRBV2 TGTGCCAGCAGTGACTGGACTAGCGGGAGGGTCGATGAGCAGTTCTTC CASSDWTSGRVDEQFF
- TRBJ2-4 - TRBV29-1 TGCAGCGTCGAAACACGGCTAGGAGTTCAGTACTTC CSVETRLGVQYF
- TRBJ2-1 - TRBV9 TGTGCCAGCAGCGTAGACACGACCTCCTACAATGAGCAGTTCTTC CASSVDTTSYNEQFF
- TRBJ1-1 - TRBV27 TGTGCCAGCAGTTTATCGACGGCGGGCGCAGATGAAGCTTTCTTT CASSLSTAGADEAFF
- TRBJ2-7 TRBD2 TRBV28 TGTGCCAGCAGTCCCGGACTAGCGGGGCTCGCTTTCTACGAGCAGTACTTC CASSPGLAGLAFYEQYF
- TRBJ1-2 - TRBV10-2 TGCGCCAGCGGCCCGGGACTCTCAAACTATGGCTACACCTTC CASGPGLSNYGYTF
- TRBJ2-5 - TRBV15 TGTGCCACCAGCAGAGCAACAGCAGAGACCCAGTACTTC CATSRATAETQYF
- TRBJ1-1 - TRBV30 TGTGCCTGGACCCCGGGGGTCTGGAACACTGAAGCTTTCTTT CAWTPGVWNTEAFF
once TRBJ2-4 - TRBV19 TGTGCCAGTAGTACTGACGCGCCGGGCATTCAGTACTTC CASSTDAPGIQYF
- TRBJ1-2 - TRBV6-2/TRBV6-3 TGTGCCAGCAGTCGGGACGTTAACTATGGCTACACCTTC CASSRDVNYGYTF
- TRBJ1-1 - TRBV21-1 TGTGCCAGCAGCAAAGTGCGGGGGATGAACACTGAAGCTTTCTTT CASSKVRGMNTEAFF
once TRBJ2-1 - TRBV24-1 TGTGCCACCAGTGATTTGACGGTCTCCTACAATGAGCAGTTCTTC CATSDLTVSYNEQFF
- TRBJ2-5 - TRBV18 TGTGCCAGCTCGCCCGGGATTAACCAAGAGACCCAGTACTTC CASSPGINQETQYF
- TRBJ2-7 - TRBV11-3 TGTGCCAGCAGCTTAGGAGCGGTGCCGAGCTCCTACGAGCAGTACTTC CASSLGAVPSSYEQYF
- TRBJ1-2 - TRBV28 TGTGCCAGCAGTTTAAATGGGGAAACCTATGGCTACACCTTC CASSLNGETYGYTF
- TRBJ2-7 TRBD2 TRBV19 TGTGCCAGTAGTCGACTAGCGGGCCCCTACGAGCAGTACTTC CASSRLAGPYEQYF
- TRBJ2-5 TRBD1 TRBV7-9 TGTGCCAGCAGCGCAACTCGGGACAGAATCAGAGAGACCCAGTACTTC CASSATRDRIRETQYF
- TRBJ2-1 - TRBV6-5 TGTGCCAGCAGACCCCCGGGGGTTCATGAGCAGTTCTTC CASRPPGVHEQFF
once TRBJ2-1 - TRBV4-1 TGCGCCAGCAGCCTGGGACTCAAGGAGCAGTTCTTC CASSLGLKEQFF
- TRBJ1-2 - TRBV25-1 TGTGCCAGCAGTGACGGCGGTAACTATGGCTACACCTTC CASSDGGNYGYTF
- TRBJ2-7 - TRBV4-2 TGTGCCAGCAGCCAAGGTACCAGTCGGGCCTACGAGCAGTACTTC CASSQGTSRAYEQYF
- TRBJ1-3 TRBD1 TRBV5-1 TGCGCCAGCAGCTCGCCGGACAGGGGTTCTGGAAACACCATATATTTT CASSSPDRGSGNTIYF
once TRBJ2-1 TRBD2 TRBV5-6 TGTGCCAGCAGCTCGATGACTAGCTCCCATGAGCAGTTCTTC CASSSMTSSHEQFF
- TRBJ1-2 - TRBV5-1 TGCGCCAGCAGCCCGGGTTGGACAGCCGATTTAGGCTACACCTTC CASSPGWTADLGYTF
- TRBJ2-3 TRBD2 TRBV5-1 TGCGCCAGCAGCACCGGACTAGCGGGAGTCGCAGATACGCAGTATTTT CASSTGLAGVADTQYF
- TRBJ2-3 - TRBV14 TGTGCCAGCAGCCAGGAGACTAGCACAGATACGCAGTATTTT CASSQETSTDTQYF
- TRBJ2-1 - TRBV11-3 TGTGCCACCCAGACCCGACTACACAATGAGCAGTTCTTC CATQTRLHNEQFF
- TRBJ1-3 - TRBV19 TGTGCCAGTAGGGTGGTAGCTGGAAACACCATATATTTT CASRVVAGNTIYF
- TRBJ1-2 - TRBV27 TGTGCCAGCAGTTTGGGGGCAGGGAACTATGGCTACACCTTC CASSLGAGNYGYTF
- TRBJ1-1 - TRBV19 TGTGCCAGTAGTATTGGGGGGGGTACGAACACTGAAGCTTTCTTT CASSIGGGTNTEAFF
- TRBJ2-2 TRBD2 TRBV4-3 TGCGCCAGCAGCCAAGAACTAGCGGGAGGAGTTACCGGGGAGCTGTTTTTT CASSQELAGGVTGELFF
- TRBJ1-1 - TRBV9 TGTGCCAGCAGCGTAGATCCGGGAGGCGTCACTGAAGCTTTCTTT CASSVDPGGVTEAFF
few TRBJ1-5 - TRBV10-3 TGTGCCATCAGTGAGGGGCTGGGGTATCAGCCCCAGCATTTT CAISEGLGYQPQHF
- TRBJ2-2 TRBD1 TRBV11-3 TGTGCCAGCAGGACAGGGGAGGCCGGGGAGCTGTTTTTT CASRTGEAGELFF
- TRBJ1-2 - TRBV20-1 TGCAGTGCTAGAGAGCCCTATGGCTACACCTTC CSAREPYGYTF
- TRBJ1-3 - TRBV6-5 TGTGCCAGCAGTTATTCGGGGTCGGCCTCTGGAAACACCATATATTTT CASSYSGSASGNTIYF
- TRBJ2-7 - TRBV7-8 TGTGCCAGCAGCTTGGGTACTAACTCTCCGCTACACGAGCAGTACTTC CASSLGTNSPLHEQYF
- TRBJ2-7 - TRBV19 TGTGCCAGTAGTAAATCCCGGGACTTAACCTACGAGCAGTACTTC CASSKSRDLTYEQYF
- TRBJ2-1 TRBD2 TRBV11-3 TGTGCCAGCAGCTCCGTAGCGGGAGGTGACAATGAGCAGTTCTTC CASSSVAGGDNEQFF
- TRBJ1-1 - TRBV7-9 TGTGCCAGCAAACGGGGAGACACTGAAGCTTTCTTT CASKRGDTEAFF